This T cell receptor beta chain was documented in a study of cytomegalovirus exposure and HLA in healthy donors. The PCR was carried out with 60 Vbeta primers and 13 Jbeta primers. TCRdb's copy holds only in-frame clones and misses some; the assay was immunoSEQ multiplex PCR. The table lists 190,000 or so clones, roughly four fifths of them singletons. Regarding this clone: Its antigen remains unidentified.

Study-wide results and limits: According to the study, about 180 TCR beta chains were cytomegalovirus-associated.

The CDR3 is made up of 14 amino acids. Germline CDR1 SGHDT, CDR2 YYEEEE. This clonotype was sampled from a boy aged 2-9 years in good health and CMV-seronegative. The sample taken for sequencing was PBMCs. The V gene is TRBV5-6, the J gene TRBJ2-5; maybe TRBD2 (5 bases). The end of the DNA aligns better with TRBJ2-7, so the J call may be wrong. CDR3 loop: CASSLVSGSNEQYF. CDR3 nucleotide sequence: TGTGCCAGCAGCTTGGTGTCGGGGTCCAACGAGCAGTACTTC.